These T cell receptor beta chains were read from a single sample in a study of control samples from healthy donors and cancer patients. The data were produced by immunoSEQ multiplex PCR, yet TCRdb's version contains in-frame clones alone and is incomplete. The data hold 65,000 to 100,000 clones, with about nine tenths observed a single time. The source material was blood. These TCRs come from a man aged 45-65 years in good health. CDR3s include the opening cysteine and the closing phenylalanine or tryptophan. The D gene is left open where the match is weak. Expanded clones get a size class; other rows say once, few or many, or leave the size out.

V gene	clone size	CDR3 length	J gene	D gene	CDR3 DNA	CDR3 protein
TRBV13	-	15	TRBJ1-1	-	TGTGCCAGCAGGGCTCCAGAGGGGTGGGGCACTGAAGCTTTCTTT	CASRAPEGWGTEAFF
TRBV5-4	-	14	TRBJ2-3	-	TGTGCCAGCAGCTTGGGATATGCACTTAATACGCAGTATTTT	CASSLGYALNTQYF
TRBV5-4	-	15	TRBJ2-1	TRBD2	TGTGCCAGCAGGCCGTCCGGGGGGGTGCACAATGAGCAGTTCTTC	CASRPSGGVHNEQFF
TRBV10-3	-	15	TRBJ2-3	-	TGTGCCATCAGTGTGCGGGGTCAAAGCACAGATACGCAGTATTTT	CAISVRGQSTDTQYF
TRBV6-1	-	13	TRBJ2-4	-	TGTGCCAGCAGTGAGTACAGTTTAAACATTCAGTACTTC	CASSEYSLNIQYF
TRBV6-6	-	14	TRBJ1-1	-	TGTGCCAGCAGCTACACTAGCATGAACACTGAAGCTTTCTTT	CASSYTSMNTEAFF
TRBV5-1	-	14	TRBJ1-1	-	TGCGCCAGCAGCTTGGAAGGGGGATACACTGAAGCTTTCTTT	CASSLEGGYTEAFF
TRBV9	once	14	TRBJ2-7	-	TGTGCCAGCAGCGTAGCTTCGGCAGCGGGCGAGCAGTACTTC	CASSVASAAGEQYF
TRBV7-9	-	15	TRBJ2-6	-	TGTGCCAGCAGCTCCGACAGCGTATGGGCCAACGTCCTGACTTTC	CASSSDSVWANVLTF
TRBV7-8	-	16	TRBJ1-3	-	TGTGCCAGCAGGACTGGAGTGGGGGGCTCTGGAAACACCATATATTTT	CASRTGVGGSGNTIYF